The entry below describes one T cell receptor beta chain. This entry comes from a study of identical twins. TCRdb independently ran MiXCR on the 5' RACE reads; one entry per CDR3 protein. The table lists roughly 770,000 distinct CDR3 sequences, 18% of them singletons. This CDR3 is built from 15 residues. Trimming removed 1 base from V and 3 bases from J; junction bases left unmatched: 4. The data were also submitted as part of a second study, on T cells expressing NK-cell markers. That study reports: A few donors likewise had their CD3+CD56-NKG2C+ fraction led by these clonotypes.

This sequence was found in a woman younger than 30 in good health. What was sequenced was PBMCs. The chain employs TRBV12-3 or TRBV12-4 and TRBJ2-5; the match to TRBD1 covers 8 bases. CDR3 region: CASSLVGQGKETQYF. DNA of the CDR3: TGTGCCAGCAGTTTAGTAGGACAGGGTAAAGAGACCCAGTACTTC.